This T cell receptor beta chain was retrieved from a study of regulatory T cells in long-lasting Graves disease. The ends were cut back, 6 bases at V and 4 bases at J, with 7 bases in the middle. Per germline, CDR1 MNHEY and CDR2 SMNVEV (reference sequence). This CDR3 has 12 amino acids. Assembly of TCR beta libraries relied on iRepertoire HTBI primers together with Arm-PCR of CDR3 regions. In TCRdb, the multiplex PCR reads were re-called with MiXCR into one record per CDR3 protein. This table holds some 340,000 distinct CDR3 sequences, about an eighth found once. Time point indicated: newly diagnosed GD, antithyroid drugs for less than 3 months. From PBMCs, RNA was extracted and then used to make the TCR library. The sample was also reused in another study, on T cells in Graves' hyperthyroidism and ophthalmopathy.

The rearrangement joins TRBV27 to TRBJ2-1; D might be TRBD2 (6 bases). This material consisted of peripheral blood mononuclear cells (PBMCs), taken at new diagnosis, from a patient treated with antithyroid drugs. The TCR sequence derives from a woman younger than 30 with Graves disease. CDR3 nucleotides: TGTGCCAGCAGGCGGGGTTACAATGAGCAGTTCTTC. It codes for CASRRGYNEQFF.